This T cell receptor beta chain was sequenced during a study of cytomegalovirus exposure and HLA in healthy donors. Sequencing was performed with immunoSEQ multiplex PCR; in TCRdb, only in-frame clones are kept and a portion is missing. The sample gives some 320,000 clones, approximately 90% of which show up once; approximately 1.2% is in the top ten. This clone appeared a single time. The ends were cut back, 7 bases at V and 4 bases at J, with 16 bases in the middle. Germline-derived CDR1 and CDR2 are MNHEY and SVGAGI. This CDR3 spans 14 amino acids. This rearrangement joins TRBV6-5 to TRBJ1-1; possible D gene TRBD1, 5 bases. Specimen: PBMCs. This clonotype was obtained from a woman in her twenties or thirties in good health and CMV-seropositive. The CDR3 spells CASKVGGMVTEAFF. CDR3 nucleotide sequence: TGTGCCAGCAAGGTGGGGGGAATGGTCACTGAAGCTTTCTTT.